A single sample gave rise to the 30 T cell receptor beta chains below, sequenced in a study of technical replicates of blood from a few donors. The method was immunoSEQ multiplex PCR; TCRdb's version includes in-frame clones alone and lacks a portion of them. The sample lists around 80,000 clones, more than 95% seen once, with approximately 0.15% in the top ten. The sequencing sample was made of T cells isolated from PBMCs. The receptors derive from a human donor in good health.

The chain is built from TRBV6-1 and TRBJ2-1, with D maybe TRBD2 (5 bases). The length of the CDR3 is 13 residues. Deletions cut 10 bases from V and 6 bases from J, with 16 bases between. Germline-derived CDR1 and CDR2 are MNHNS and SASEGT. The CDR3 loop is CATQNTRLNEQFF. CDR3 DNA sequence: TGTGCCACGCAGAATACTAGACTCAATGAGCAGTTCTTC.

This chain joins TRBV27 and TRBJ1-2, with D perhaps TRBD1 (5 bases). This CDR3 region has 17 residues. With 2 bases removed from V and 4 bases from J, the gap between germline ends came to 20 bases. CDR1 and CDR2 from the germline V gene are MNHEY and SMNVEV (reference sequence). The CDR3 is CASSLRGRAPQAYGYTF. CDR3 sequence (DNA): TGTGCCAGCAGTTTAAGGGGTAGGGCCCCCCAAGCCTATGGCTACACCTTC.

V and J are TRBV5-1 and TRBJ2-5, with no clear D. The germline CDR1 and CDR2 sequences are SGHRS and YFSETQ. The CDR3 is made up of 13 amino acids. Trimming cost V 2 bases and J 3 bases, with 8 bases left between them. CDR3 amino acids: CASSFPQKETQYF. For the CDR3, the DNA is TGCGCCAGCAGCTTTCCCCAAAAAGAGACCCAGTACTTC.

This clone was picked up one time. V usage is TRBV5-4 and J usage is TRBJ2-7; D gene uncertain. Germline lookup yields CDR1 SGHNT and CDR2 YYREEE (reference sequence). CDR3 size: 14 residues. Trimming took 5 bases from V and 0 from J, leaving 12 bases between them. CDR3 DNA sequence: TGTGCCAGCAGATCCCTAGGTAGCTCCTACGAGCAGTACTTC. It is translated as CASRSLGSSYEQYF.

V is TRBV9 and J is TRBJ1-5; D gene uncertain. Germline V CDR1 and CDR2: SGDLS, YYNGEE. The CDR3 runs 14 residues. Trimming left V 0 bases short and J 0 bases short, with 4 bases between. The CDR3 DNA sequence: TGTGCCAGCAGCGTAGCACATAGCAATCAGCCCCAGCATTTT. Its translation: CASSVAHSNQPQHF.

The chain links TRBV2 to TRBJ2-3; 7 positions match TRBD2. The CDR3 spans 14 residues. Per germline, CDR1 SNHLY and CDR2 FYNNEI. Unmatched junction bases numbered 6, after V lost 5 bases and J lost 4 bases. The CDR3 reads CASSRTSLADTQYF. CDR3 nucleotides: TGTGCCAGCAGTCGGACTAGTCTCGCAGATACGCAGTATTTT.

V usage is TRBV29-1 and J usage is TRBJ2-1; 8 positions match TRBD2. The V and J ends lost 7 bases and 7 bases, in that order; junction bases with no gene match: 12. The CDR3 length is 14 residues. Germline assignment: CDR1 SQVTM and CDR2 ANQGSEA. The DNA of the CDR3 is TGCAGCGCGCCAATGGGACTAGTTTTTAATGAGCAGTTCTTC. Protein product: CSAPMGLVFNEQFF.

The chain employs TRBV11-2 and TRBJ2-2, with a tentative D call TRBD1 (6 bases). V was pared by 3 bases and J by 4 bases, with 9 bases between. The germline gives CDR1 SGHAT, CDR2 FQNNGV. This CDR3 comprises 14 residues. The CDR3 is CASSFGQPTGELFF. CDR3 coding DNA: TGTGCCAGCAGCTTCGGACAGCCCACCGGGGAGCTGTTTTTT. The full variable domain, completed using reference TRBV11-2 and TRBJ2-2, is EAGVAQSPRYKIIEKRQSVAFWCNPISGHATLYWYQQILGQGPKLLIQFQNNGVVDDSQLPKDRFSAERLKGVDSTLKIQPAKLEDSAVYLCASSFGQPTGELFFGEGSRLTVL.

This chain joins TRBV27 and TRBJ2-7; TRBD2 is a possible D gene (6 bases). The CDR3 is 14 amino acids. V was cut by 6 bases and J by 2 bases, with 14 bases left in between. CDR1 and CDR2 (germline): MNHEY, SMNVEV (reference sequence). The CDR3 sequence is CASSKLGSPYEQYF. In DNA, the CDR3 is TGTGCCAGCAGCAAGCTCGGGAGCCCCTACGAGCAGTACTTC.

This sequence joins TRBV30 and TRBJ2-4; TRBD2 is a possible D gene (6 bases). With 8 bases removed from V and 3 bases from J, the gap between germline ends came to 14 bases. The germline gives CDR1 GTSNPN, CDR2 SVGIG (reference sequence). CDR3 length: 13 amino acids. The CDR3: CAGGRFVKNIQYF. CDR3 DNA sequence: TGTGCCGGAGGGCGCTTTGTCAAAAACATTCAGTACTTC.

The chain is built from TRBV5-4 and TRBJ1-2, with unresolved D. This CDR3 spans 13 amino acids. CDR1 and CDR2 (germline): SGHNT, YYREEE (reference sequence). Trimming took off 0 bases at V and 5 bases at J, with 8 bases between the two ends. The CDR3 nucleotides read TGTGCCAGCAGCTTGGGGGCCGCATATGGCTACACCTTC. It specifies CASSLGAAYGYTF. Complete variable domain (other parts from reference TRBV5-4 and TRBJ1-2): ETGVTQSPTHLIKTRGQQVTLRCSSQSGHNTVSWYQQALGQGPQFIFQYYREEENGRGNFPPRFSGLQFPNYSSELNVNALELDDSALYLCASSLGAAYGYTFGSGTRLTVV.

This chain uses TRBV27 with TRBJ2-3, with D uncertain. V was clipped by 3 bases and J by 4 bases, with 8 bases between them. The germline V gene encodes CDR1 MNHEY and CDR2 SMNVEV (reference sequence). The CDR3 runs to 13 residues. In DNA form, the CDR3 reads TGTGCCAGCAGTTTCTTAGCAGCAGATACGCAGTATTTT. It encodes CASSFLAADTQYF.

This sequence joins TRBV19 and TRBJ2-7, with 11 bases fitting TRBD1. Germline V gene sequence: CDR1 LNHDA, CDR2 SQIVND (reference sequence). The J segment lost 3 bases and the V segment lost 3 bases, leaving 4 bases of the junction unmatched. The CDR3 is 15 amino acids. CDR3 sequence: CASSIGTGGFYEQYF. DNA of the CDR3: TGTGCCAGTAGTATCGGGACAGGGGGATTCTACGAGCAGTACTTC.

The V and J genes are TRBV25-1 and TRBJ1-4, with 8 bases matching TRBD1. From germline, CDR1 is MGHDK and CDR2 SYGVNS. The V and J ends lost 5 bases and 10 bases, in that order; junction bases with no gene match: 6. CDR3 length: 13 amino acids. The CDR3 is CASSSQTGAKLFF. CDR3 sequence (DNA): TGTGCCAGCAGTTCACAGACAGGGGCAAAACTGTTTTTT.

The rearrangement uses TRBV11-2 and TRBJ1-1, with 7 bases identical to TRBD1. This CDR3 region has 15 residues. CDR1 is SGHAT and CDR2 is FQNNGV in the germline V gene. J lost 5 bases, V lost 5 bases, and 11 bases had no gene match. The CDR3 protein is CASSTRDRDRTEAFF. The CDR3 DNA is TGTGCCAGCAGCACCCGAGACAGGGATCGGACTGAAGCTTTCTTT.

V and J are TRBV19 and TRBJ2-5, with D tentatively TRBD2 (5 bases). Germline CDR1 reads LNHDA; CDR2 reads SQIVND (reference sequence). V lost 6 bases and J lost 1, with 12 bases in between. CDR3 length equals 14 residues. The CDR3 region is CASSQRRVQETQYF. Here the CDR3 DNA reads TGTGCCAGTAGCCAAAGGCGGGTCCAAGAGACCCAGTACTTC.

This chain joins TRBV7-2 and TRBJ1-1, with TRBD1 matching over 7 bases. V lost 4 bases and J lost 7; bases outside the gene matches: 12. CDR1 and CDR2 from the germline V gene are SGHTA and FQGNSA. The CDR3 runs 15 residues. DNA of the CDR3: TGTGCCAGCAGCTCCCCTAACAGGGGCTTCGGTGAAGCTTTCTTT. Encoded protein: CASSSPNRGFGEAFF.

This chain links TRBV5-1 with TRBJ1-1, with D hard to call. The CDR3 length is 13 residues. The V and J ends lost 7 bases and 1 base respectively, with 11 bases between them. Germline V gene data show CDR1 as SGHRS and CDR2 as YFSETQ. CDR3 DNA: TGCGCCAGCGCAGACATCAAGAACACTGAAGCTTTCTTT. Its translation: CASADIKNTEAFF.

The gene calls are TRBV19 and TRBJ1-5; D gene uncertain. Trimming took off 7 bases at V and 5 bases at J, with 21 bases between the two ends. The CDR3 has 16 residues. CDR1 is LNHDA, CDR2 SQIVND, per germline (reference sequence). As DNA, the CDR3 is TGTGCCAGTACTTTCGTGTCGTCGATTAGAGATCAGCCCCAGCATTTT. The encoded protein is CASTFVSSIRDQPQHF.

The rearrangement uses TRBV7-4 and TRBJ1-1; a weak D match, TRBD1 (5 bases). Germline CDR1 reads SGHVT; CDR2 reads SQSDAQ. The ends were cut back, 1 base at V and 0 bases at J, with 24 bases in the middle. The CDR3 is made up of 20 amino acids. The CDR3 loop is CASSLVHGAATCSMNTEAFF. DNA of the CDR3: TGTGCCAGCAGCTTAGTTCATGGGGCAGCAACCTGTAGCATGAACACTGAAGCTTTCTTT.

The chain employs TRBV14 and TRBJ2-1; tentative D call: TRBD1 (5 bases). Looked up from germline, CDR1 is SGHDN and CDR2 is FVKESK. This CDR3 comprises 17 residues. V dropped 6 bases and J dropped 1 base, with 19 bases sitting between them. CDR3 DNA sequence: TGTGCCAGCAGACAAAGGGCAGGGATCAGTTCCTACAATGAGCAGTTCTTC. Its protein is CASRQRAGISSYNEQFF.

The chain joins TRBV11-2 to TRBJ1-2; 7 nucleotides line up with TRBD1. Unmatched junction bases numbered 13, after V lost 1 base and J lost 8 bases. Germline V gene sequence: CDR1 SGHAT, CDR2 FQNNGV. The CDR3 is 16 amino acids. In nucleotides, the CDR3 is TGTGCCAGCAGCTTAGCCGTGTATCTGGGGACAGACGGCTACACCTTC. Translation gives CASSLAVYLGTDGYTF.

Comments on this clone: It is unclear where the CDR3 begins or ends on the DNA, so no DNA is shown, and the CDR3 is as TCRdb lists it. The V call is TRBV28, the J call TRBJ1-2; the table's D call TRBD1 went unverified against the DNA. Germline CDR1 reads MDHEN; CDR2 reads SYDVKM. The CDR3 is 15 amino acids in total, end residues counted. The CDR3 sequence: CASSSSQGIGYGYTF.

The gene calls are TRBV5-1 and TRBJ1-1, with D perhaps TRBD1 (5 bases). The CDR3 contains 15 residues. The germline gives CDR1 SGHRS, CDR2 YFSETQ. The V end was cut by 0 bases, the J end by 3 bases, with 12 bases between. CDR3: CASSLGIDRDTEAFF. In nucleotides, the CDR3 is TGCGCCAGCAGCTTGGGAATAGACAGAGACACTGAAGCTTTCTTT.

The J gene is TRBJ1-2, the V gene TRBV9; perhaps TRBD1 as D (6 bases). With 3 bases removed from V and 0 bases from J, the gap between germline ends came to 15 bases. CDR1 SGDLS and CDR2 YYNGEE come from the germline V gene. There are 16 residues in the CDR3. The DNA of the CDR3 is TGTGCCAGCAGCGCTTCTAGAAACAGGGCTAACTATGGCTACACCTTC. Amino acids: CASSASRNRANYGYTF.

The DNA of the CDR3 is TGTGCCAGCAGCTTGCGCGGCAGTTTGAACACTGAAGCTTTCTTT. It specifies CASSLRGSLNTEAFF. The chain has TRBV11-3 and TRBJ1-1; D ambiguous. The CDR3 extends over 15 amino acids. Per the germline V gene, CDR1 is SGHNT and CDR2 is YENEEA. Trimming took off 3 bases at V and 0 bases at J, with 11 bases between the two ends.

The chain couples TRBV11-2 to TRBJ1-1, with a tentative D call TRBD1 (5 bases). The V end lost 0 bases, the J end lost 4 bases, and 12 bases lay between the germline ends. Germline V lookup: CDR1 SGHAT, CDR2 FQNNGV. This CDR3 has 15 amino acids. The CDR3 reads CASSLERGVSTEAFF. In nucleotides, the CDR3 is TGTGCCAGCAGCTTAGAACGGGGGGTGAGCACTGAAGCTTTCTTT. The full variable domain, rest sourced from reference TRBV11-2 and TRBJ1-1, is EAGVAQSPRYKIIEKRQSVAFWCNPISGHATLYWYQQILGQGPKLLIQFQNNGVVDDSQLPKDRFSAERLKGVDSTLKIQPAKLEDSAVYLCASSLERGVSTEAFFGQGTRLTVV.

This sequence joins TRBV10-3 and TRBJ1-1; 7 bases fit TRBD1. There are 14 residues in the CDR3. Germline CDR1 and CDR2: ENHRY and SYGVKD. Losses at the gene ends were 6 bases for V and 3 bases for J; bases not matched to a gene: 7. CDR3 region: CAISDRDRYTEAFF. CDR3 nucleotides: TGTGCCATCAGCGACAGGGACAGATACACTGAAGCTTTCTTT.

The chain couples TRBV11-3 to TRBJ2-1; 7 bases line up with TRBD1. The CDR3 length is 11 residues. Germline V gene data show CDR1 as SGHNT and CDR2 as YENEEA. V lost 8 bases and J lost 13; bases outside the gene matches: 8. CDR3 residues: CASQSGTVQFF. The CDR3 nucleotides are TGTGCCAGCCAATCTGGGACAGTTCAGTTCTTC.

The rearrangement links TRBV2 to TRBJ1-5; D is perhaps TRBD1 (5 bases). This CDR3 is 19 amino acids long. The V end was cut by 2 bases, the J end by 0 bases, with 20 bases between. The germline CDR1 and CDR2 sequences are SNHLY and FYNNEI. This CDR3 reads CASSEPWGSGRYSNQPQHF. CDR3 coding DNA: TGTGCCAGCAGTGAACCTTGGGGCAGCGGGAGATATAGCAATCAGCCCCAGCATTTT. Variable domain in full (rest from reference TRBV2 and TRBJ1-5): EPEVTQTPSHQVTQMGQEVILRCVPISNHLYFYWYRQILGQKVEFLVSFYNNEISEKSEIFDDQFSVERPDGSNFTLKIRSTKLEDSAMYFCASSEPWGSGRYSNQPQHFGDGTRLSIL.